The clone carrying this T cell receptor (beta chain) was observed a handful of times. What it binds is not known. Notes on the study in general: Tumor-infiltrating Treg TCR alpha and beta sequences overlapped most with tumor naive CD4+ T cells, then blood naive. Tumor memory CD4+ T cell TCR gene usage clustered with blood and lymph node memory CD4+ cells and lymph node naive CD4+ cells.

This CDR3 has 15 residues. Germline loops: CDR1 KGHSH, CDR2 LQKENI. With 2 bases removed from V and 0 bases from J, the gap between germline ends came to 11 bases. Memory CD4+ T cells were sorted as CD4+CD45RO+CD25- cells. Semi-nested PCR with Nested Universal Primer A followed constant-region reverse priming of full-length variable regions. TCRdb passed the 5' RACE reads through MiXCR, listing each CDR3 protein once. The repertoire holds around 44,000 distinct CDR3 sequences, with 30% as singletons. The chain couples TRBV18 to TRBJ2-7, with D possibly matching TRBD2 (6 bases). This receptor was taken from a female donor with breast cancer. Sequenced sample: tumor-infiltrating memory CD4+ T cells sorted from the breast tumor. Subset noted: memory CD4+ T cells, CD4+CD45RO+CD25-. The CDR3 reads CASSPGGAASYEQYF. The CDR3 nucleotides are TGTGCCAGCTCACCAGGAGGGGCAGCCTCCTACGAGCAGTACTTC.